One and the same sample provided the 21 T cell receptor beta chains below, sequenced in a study of blood T cell repertoires in COVID-19. TCRdb's table, derived via immunoSEQ multiplex PCR, lists solely in-frame clones and lacks some. The data contain more than 300,000 clones, 70% to 90% of them singletons. The source material was peripheral blood. Receptor source: a woman aged 25 to 39 with COVID-19, enrolled during active disease.

This clone was observed a single time. J is TRBJ1-6 and V is TRBV6-6; 8 nucleotides line up with TRBD1. The CDR3 covers 19 residues. Trimming cost V 6 bases and J 0 bases; bases outside gene matches: 13. CDR1 is MNHNY and CDR2 is SVGAGI in the germline V gene (reference sequence). The CDR3 spells CASSSTGGSFSSYNSPLHF. The DNA for the CDR3 is TGTGCCAGCAGCTCTACAGGGGGTAGCTTTAGCTCCTATAATTCACCCCTCCACTTT.

Only one count was recorded for this clone. The chain couples TRBV6-5 to TRBJ2-7, with 9 nucleotides matching TRBD2. From germline, CDR1 is MNHEY and CDR2 SVGAGI. The CDR3 loop spans 15 amino acids. With 2 bases clipped from V and 7 bases from J, the junction kept 9 bases outside the gene matches. Here the CDR3 DNA reads TGTGCCAGCAGTTACGGTGGCGGGAGGGCCCGGGAGCAGTACTTC. This sequence encodes CASSYGGGRAREQYF.

The rearrangement uses TRBV2 and TRBJ2-1, with D possibly matching TRBD2 (6 bases). The V gene lost 4 bases and the J gene lost 8 bases, with 15 bases spanning the gap. The CDR3 runs 14 residues. Germline-derived CDR1 and CDR2 are SNHLY and FYNNEI. The CDR3 nucleotides are TGTGCCAGCAGTGTTCGCGGGGTGGGGGATGAGCAGTTCTTC. It codes for CASSVRGVGDEQFF.

The chain combines TRBV5-6 with TRBJ1-2; the D gene is possibly TRBD1 (6 bases). The CDR3 is 15 amino acids. V dropped 5 bases and J dropped 2 bases, with 16 bases sitting between them. Germline V CDR1 and CDR2: SGHDT, YYEEEE. The CDR3 region is CASRWGPTENYGYTF. The CDR3 DNA sequence: TGTGCCAGCAGGTGGGGGCCGACAGAAAACTATGGCTACACCTTC.

The J gene is TRBJ1-2, the V gene TRBV5-4; D is perhaps TRBD1 (5 bases). V was shortened by 0 bases and J by 0 bases, with 9 bases between the two germline ends. CDR1 and CDR2 (germline): SGHNT, YYREEE (reference sequence). There are 15 residues in the CDR3. The CDR3 DNA reads as TGTGCCAGCAGCTTGGATGCCAGGGCTAACTATGGCTACACCTTC. It translates to CASSLDARANYGYTF.

The rearrangement joins TRBV5-6 to TRBJ2-5; 7 bases are shared with TRBD1. The CDR3 length is 13 residues. The V gene end was trimmed by 2 bases and the J gene end by 7 bases; junction bases not matched to a gene: 5. Germline lookup yields CDR1 SGHDT and CDR2 YYEEEE. Here the CDR3 DNA reads TGTGCCAGCAGCTTCCACAGGGGTGGGACCCAGTACTTC. Encoded protein: CASSFHRGGTQYF.

This chain connects TRBV28 to TRBJ2-1, with 14 bases identical to TRBD2. The CDR3 runs to 20 residues. Germline loops: CDR1 MDHEN, CDR2 SYDVKM. With 1 base clipped from V and 7 bases from J, the junction kept 15 bases outside the gene matches. DNA of the CDR3: TGTGCCAGCAGTTTATCCGGGACTAGCGGGAGTTACTCCTTTGGAAATGAGCAGTTCTTC. Protein: CASSLSGTSGSYSFGNEQFF.

This clone was found once. The chain has TRBV7-9 and TRBJ2-4; a possible D gene is TRBD2 (5 bases). The CDR3 consists of 16 residues. V lost 1 base and J 2 bases, leaving 12 bases between the germline ends. CDR1 is SEHNR and CDR2 is FQNEAQ in the germline V gene (reference sequence). CDR3 residues: CASSLGEGWSKNIQYF. The CDR3 DNA sequence: TGTGCCAGCAGCTTAGGAGAGGGATGGTCCAAAAACATTCAGTACTTC.

V gene TRBV4-2 combines with J gene TRBJ2-7; D not resolved. This CDR3 is built from 14 residues. Trimming pared 3 bases from V and 0 bases from J, leaving 9 bases between. Germline V gene sequence: CDR1 LGHNA, CDR2 YNFKEQ. This chain's CDR3 is CASSQLRSSYEQYF. The CDR3 bases are TGTGCCAGCAGCCAGCTGCGAAGCTCCTACGAGCAGTACTTC.

This chain links TRBV4-2 with TRBJ2-2; a weak D match, TRBD2 (6 bases). The CDR3 is made up of 19 amino acids. Trimming took off 0 bases at V and 1 base at J, with 18 bases between the two ends. From germline, CDR1 is LGHNA and CDR2 YNFKEQ. The CDR3 sequence: CASSQDLGRARGNTGELFF. As DNA, the CDR3 is TGTGCCAGCAGCCAAGATCTCGGGCGGGCGCGGGGGAACACCGGGGAGCTGTTTTTT.

The chain combines TRBV2 with TRBJ2-3; D gene uncertain. This CDR3 has 12 residues. Between the trimmed V and J ends, which lost 8 bases and 4 bases, there was a span of 10 bases. Germline-derived CDR1 and CDR2 are SNHLY and FYNNEI. CDR3: CASHSSPDTQYF. CDR3 bases: TGTGCCAGCCACTCAAGCCCAGATACGCAGTATTTT.

The chain combines TRBV19 with TRBJ1-1, with TRBD1 matching over 7 bases. Looked up from germline, CDR1 is LNHDA and CDR2 is SQIVND (reference sequence). Trimming at V came to 3 bases and at J to 7 bases, leaving 14 bases not matched to a gene. The CDR3 length is 16 residues. CDR3 sequence: CASSIWGDSGAGEAFF. In DNA, the CDR3 is TGTGCCAGTAGTATTTGGGGGGACAGTGGTGCCGGTGAAGCTTTCTTT.

The chain is built from TRBV4-3 and TRBJ2-7; 8 bases are shared with TRBD2. Per the germline V gene, CDR1 is LGHNA and CDR2 is YSLEER. The junction had 13 bases not matched to a gene; V was cut back by 4 bases and J by 5 bases. This CDR3 contains 16 residues. The CDR3 here is CASSRTLGGLVNEQYF. The DNA for the CDR3 is TGCGCCAGCAGCCGCACGCTAGGGGGACTAGTCAACGAGCAGTACTTC.

This rearrangement joins TRBV12-3 or TRBV12-4 to TRBJ1-2, with 8 bases matching TRBD1. Trimming at V came to 5 bases and at J to 14 bases, leaving 10 bases not matched to a gene. This CDR3 contains 12 residues. CDR3 DNA sequence: TGTGCCAGCAGTCGCAGGGGGCGTTTACATACCTTC. Amino acid sequence: CASSRRGRLHTF.

This clone was found once. This chain joins TRBV24-1 and TRBJ2-2; D is ambiguous. The germline CDR1 and CDR2 sequences are KGHDR and SFDVKD. Trimming took 5 bases from V and 6 from J, leaving 6 bases between them. The CDR3 spans 12 residues. CDR3 amino acids: CATSGQPGELFF. CDR3 in DNA: TGTGCCACCAGTGGACAACCCGGGGAGCTGTTTTTT.

V and J are TRBV14 and TRBJ2-1; 9 nucleotides agree with TRBD2. Germline V gene lookup returns CDR1 SGHDN and CDR2 FVKESK. Unmatched junction bases numbered 8, after V lost 2 bases and J lost 9 bases. The CDR3 is made up of 15 amino acids. Written as DNA, the CDR3 is TGTGCCAGCAGCCAAAATAGCGGGAGACGGGGTGAGCAGTTCTTC. Its translation is CASSQNSGRRGEQFF. Full variable domain (remainder filled in from reference TRBV14 and TRBJ2-1): EAGVTQFPSHSVIEKGQTVTLRCDPISGHDNLYWYRRVMGKEIKFLLHFVKESKQDESGMPNNRFLAERTGGTYSTLKVQPAELEDSGVYFCASSQNSGRRGEQFFGPGTRLTVL.

The V and J genes are TRBV20-1 and TRBJ2-1, with D tentatively TRBD1 (5 bases). The CDR3 is 11 amino acids. Looked up from germline, CDR1 is DFQATT and CDR2 is SNEGSKA (reference sequence). Deletions cut 1 base from V and 10 bases from J, with 8 bases between. In nucleotides, the CDR3 is TGCAGTGCTAGAGGGAACAGGGAGCAGTTCTTC. Translating gives CSARGNREQFF.

The chain employs TRBV5-6 and TRBJ2-5; D is ambiguous. Trimming shortened V by 0 bases and J by 2 bases, and 8 bases separated the two germline ends. Germline CDR1 reads SGHDT; CDR2 reads YYEEEE. This CDR3 is 14 amino acids long. The CDR3 nucleotides are TGTGCCAGCAGCTTGGCCGGCGGACAAGAGACCCAGTACTTC. It encodes CASSLAGGQETQYF.

The rearrangement uses TRBV7-2 and TRBJ2-7; 10 positions agree with TRBD2. In germline, CDR1 is SGHTA, CDR2 FQGNSA. The trim removed 5 bases at V and 3 bases at J, leaving 7 bases unmatched. This CDR3 contains 15 residues. The DNA of the CDR3 is TGTGCCAGCAGCCGGAGACTAGCGGGCCGCTACGAGCAGTACTTC. Translation gives CASSRRLAGRYEQYF.

The CDR3 region has the DNA TGTGCCAGCTCACCAAACAGAGATACGCAGTATTTT. It yields the protein CASSPNRDTQYF. The chain couples TRBV18 to TRBJ2-3; no firm D call. The CDR3 consists of 12 residues. Germline values: CDR1 KGHSH, CDR2 LQKENI. V lost 2 bases, J lost 5 bases, and 5 bases lay in between.

The chain couples TRBV5-5 to TRBJ2-7; 9 bases fit TRBD1. This CDR3 is built from 12 residues. In germline, CDR1 is SGHKS, CDR2 YYEKEE (reference sequence). Trimming removed 5 bases from V and 8 bases from J; junction bases left unmatched: 5. Here the CDR3 DNA reads TGTGCCAGCAGTCGGGACAGGGCTAAGCAGTACTTC. It translates to CASSRDRAKQYF.